This entry is about one T cell receptor beta chain. The data were produced by immunoSEQ multiplex PCR, yet TCRdb's version contains in-frame clones alone and is incomplete. In the table there are 100,000 to 150,000 clones, 70% to 90% of which are singletons. The sample belongs to a study of blood T cell repertoires in COVID-19. The V and J ends lost 6 bases and 8 bases, in that order; junction bases with no gene match: 7. CDR1 is KGHSH and CDR2 is LQKENI in the germline V gene. This CDR3 is built from 15 residues. The chain couples TRBV18 to TRBJ2-2; 12 nucleotides agree with TRBD2. The material sequenced was peripheral blood. The TCR comes from a middle-aged man with acute or convalescent COVID-19. CDR3 in amino acids: CASSRTSGTMGELFF. The DNA of the CDR3 is TGTGCCAGCTCCAGGACTAGCGGGACAATGGGGGAGCTGTTTTTT.